This T cell receptor (beta chain) was sequenced during a study of T cell repertoires in cytomegalovirus infection. Whole-study findings and limits: Cumulative public TCR beta family frequency identified carriers of CMV plus the relevant HLA.

This clonotype was seen a few times. What it binds is unknown. The length of the CDR3 is 14 residues. V lost 7 bases and J lost 9, with 19 bases in between. CDR1 is MNHEY, CDR2 SVGEGT, per germline. TCRdb re-called the reads through MiXCR, storing one row per CDR3 protein. In the table there are under 850,000 distinct CDR3 sequences, roughly 36% of which are singletons. The chain uses TRBV6-2 or TRBV6-3 and TRBJ2-1, with D possibly TRBD2 on 5 matching bases. The clonotype comes from a human donor in good health (CMV status not recorded). Some clones in this sample may be carry-over from other donors' samples. Sequenced material: cultured PBMCs, taken from culture after CMV antigen stimulation. DNA for the CDR3: TGTGCCAGCACCGACCCAGGACTGGGGATTGAGCAGTTCTTC. Protein sequence: CASTDPGLGIEQFF.